The present entry profiles one T cell receptor beta chain with its context. The antigen is undetermined. Assay used: immunoSEQ multiplex PCR; TCRdb lists only in-frame clones, some missing. The data contain 2 million to 2.5 million clones, almost 96% of them singletons. The data derive from a study of shared clonotypes between healthy human individuals. For the study at large: The study used three CD4 naive, three CD4 memory, two CD8 naive and one CD8 memory plate per donor.

Broader study findings: Few donors restricted represented genetic and exposure-history diversity.

V dropped 0 bases and J dropped 8 bases, with 16 bases sitting between them. The length of the CDR3 is 15 residues. The germline CDR1 and CDR2 sequences are MGHRA and YSYEKL. This rearrangement joins TRBV4-1 to TRBJ1-2; D possibly corresponds to TRBD1 (5 bases). The clonotype originates from a man aged 18 to 30 in good health. The sequenced material came from naive CD4+ T cells sorted from blood. The sample's subset: CD45RA+ positively selected. The CDR3 sequence is CASSQDGDGFLGYTF. In DNA, the CDR3 is TGCGCCAGCAGCCAAGATGGGGACGGTTTTTTGGGCTACACCTTC.